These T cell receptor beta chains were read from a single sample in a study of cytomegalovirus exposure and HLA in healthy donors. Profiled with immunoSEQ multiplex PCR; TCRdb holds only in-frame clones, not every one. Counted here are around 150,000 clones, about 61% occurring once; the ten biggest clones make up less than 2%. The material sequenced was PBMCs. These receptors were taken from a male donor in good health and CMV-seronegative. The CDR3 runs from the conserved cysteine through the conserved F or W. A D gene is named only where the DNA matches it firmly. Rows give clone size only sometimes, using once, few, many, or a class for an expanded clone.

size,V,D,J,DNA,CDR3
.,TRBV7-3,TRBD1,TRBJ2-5,TGTGCCAGCAGCTTAGGGACAGCTCAAGAGACCCAGTACTTC,CASSLGTAQETQYF
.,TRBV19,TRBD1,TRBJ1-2,TGTGCCGGGACAGGGGGCCCTAACTATGGCTACACCTTC,CAGTGGPNYGYTF
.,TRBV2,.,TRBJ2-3,TGTGCCAGCCGTCCAGACTTGGAAGAACCTAGCACAGATACGCAGTATTTT,CASRPDLEEPSTDTQYF
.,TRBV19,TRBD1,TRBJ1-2,TGTGCCAGTAGTTTACAGGGGGCAGCGACCCCCTACACCTTC,CASSLQGAATPYTF
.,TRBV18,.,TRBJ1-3,TGTGCCAGCTCACCAGGGCAATTGAGCTCTGGAAACACCATATATTTT,CASSPGQLSSGNTIYF
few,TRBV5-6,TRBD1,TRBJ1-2,TGTGCCAGCAGCTCAAACACTGGGACAGCCTACTATGGCTACACCTTC,CASSSNTGTAYYGYTF
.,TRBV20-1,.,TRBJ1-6,TGCAGTGCCCGTCCCGATTCACCCCTCCACTTT,CSARPDSPLHF
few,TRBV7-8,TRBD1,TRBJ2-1,TGTGCCAGCACGACAGGGGCGCATGAGCAGTTCTTC,CASTTGAHEQFF
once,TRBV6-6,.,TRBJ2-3,TGTGCCAGCAGTAGCCGGGACACTCGCACAGATACGCAGTATTTT,CASSSRDTRTDTQYF
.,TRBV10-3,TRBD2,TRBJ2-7,TGTGCCATCAGTGAATCGGGGGGGAGCTCCTACGAGCAGTACTTC,CAISESGGSSYEQYF
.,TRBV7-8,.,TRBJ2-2,TGTGCCAGCAGCTCTCAGGTCGGGGAGCTGTTTTTT,CASSSQVGELFF
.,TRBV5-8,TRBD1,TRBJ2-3,TGTGCCAGCAGCCGAAGTGGACAGGCACTTACAGATACGCAGTATTTT,CASSRSGQALTDTQYF
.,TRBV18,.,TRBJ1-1,TGTGCCAGCTCCCGAGACAGGAACACTGAAGCTTTCTTT,CASSRDRNTEAFF
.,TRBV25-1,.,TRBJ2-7,TGTGCCAGCAGTGGTCTGTCTAGCAGAACCTACGAGCAGTACTTC,CASSGLSSRTYEQYF
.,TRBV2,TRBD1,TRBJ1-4,TGTGCCAGCAGTGACGTCAGGGGGCGAACTAATGAAAAACTGTTTTTT,CASSDVRGRTNEKLFF
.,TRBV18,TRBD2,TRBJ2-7,TGTGCCAGCTCACCACCAAAAGGGAGCGGGAGCTCCTACGAGCAGTACTTC,CASSPPKGSGSSYEQYF
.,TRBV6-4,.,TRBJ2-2,TGTGCCAGCAGTGAGTCCAGAACCGGGGAGCTGTTTTTT,CASSESRTGELFF
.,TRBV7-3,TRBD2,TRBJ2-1,TGTGCCAGCAGCTTAGGGACTAGCGGGGGTGAGCAGTTCTTC,CASSLGTSGGEQFF
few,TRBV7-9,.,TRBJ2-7,TGTGCCAGCGAAGGGGCCTCCTACGAGCAGTACTTC,CASEGASYEQYF
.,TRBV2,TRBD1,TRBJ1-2,TGTGCCAGCAGTGAAAAGGGGCAGGGGGCGAAGGGCTATGGCTACACCTTC,CASSEKGQGAKGYGYTF
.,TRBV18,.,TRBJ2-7,TGTGCCAGCTCACCATTTGAGGTCCCACGCTCCTACGAGCAGTACTTC,CASSPFEVPRSYEQYF
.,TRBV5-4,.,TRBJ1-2,TGTGCCAGCAGCTTGGCAGGGATCGATGGCTACACCTTC,CASSLAGIDGYTF
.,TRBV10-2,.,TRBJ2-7,TGCGCCAGCAAGGCAGGGGATCTTAGGGAGCAGTACTTC,CASKAGDLREQYF
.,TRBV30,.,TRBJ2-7,TGTGCCTGGACACAGGGAATGGGATTGGGCTACGAGCAGTACTTC,CAWTQGMGLGYEQYF
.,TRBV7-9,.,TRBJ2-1,TGTGCCAGCAGCCCGGGATCCTCCTACAATGAGCAGTTCTTC,CASSPGSSYNEQFF
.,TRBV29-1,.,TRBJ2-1,TGCAGCGTTGTTTGGGCAGAAGTCTACAATGAGCAGTTCTTC,CSVVWAEVYNEQFF
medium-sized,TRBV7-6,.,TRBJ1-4,TGTGCCAGCAGCCAAACATACAGTGCAACTAATGAAAAACTGTTTTTT,CASSQTYSATNEKLFF
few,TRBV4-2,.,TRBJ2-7,TGTGCCAGCAGCACTCTTGGACAGCCCTACGAGCAGTACTTC,CASSTLGQPYEQYF
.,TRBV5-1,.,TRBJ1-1,TGCGCCAGCAGCTTATACAGTAAATTTGAAGCTTTCTTT,CASSLYSKFEAFF